Below are 14 T cell receptor beta chains sequenced from a single sample in a study of blood T cell repertoires in COVID-19 (dated by TCRdb to 2020 to 2021). Library preparation used the immunoSEQ multiplex PCR assay. TCRdb took this table from immuneACCESS and kept in-frame rearrangements with V and J called. Such tables lack part of the clones; where checked against another copy, unresolved V genes explain under half of the gap, and the rest is unexplained. The sample table contains 150,000 to 200,000 clones; only one count was recorded for about nine tenths of them. In total, the top ten clones hold about 1.9% of the sample. The sample was peripheral blood. The receptor set was obtained from a man younger than 35 who had recovered from COVID-19.

The chain is built from TRBV2 and TRBJ1-1; a possible D gene is TRBD1 (6 bases). V shed 6 bases and J shed 4 bases, with 15 bases lying between them. Looked up from germline, CDR1 is SNHLY and CDR2 is FYNNEI. The CDR3 extends over 14 amino acids. The CDR3 DNA is TGTGCCAGCAGACAACAGGGAGGGGGCACTGAAGCTTTCTTT. Translated, it gives CASRQQGGGTEAFF.

The chain has TRBV29-1 and TRBJ2-2; the D gene is possibly TRBD2 (6 bases). Germline V gene lookup returns CDR1 SQVTM and CDR2 ANQGSEA. Trimming cost V 3 bases and J 6 bases, with 14 bases left between them. The CDR3 spans 14 residues. CDR3 in amino acids: CSVEARESAGELFF. DNA of the CDR3: TGCAGCGTTGAGGCCCGGGAGTCGGCCGGGGAGCTGTTTTTT.

Written as DNA, the CDR3 is TGTGCCAGCAGCTTAAATTCCGGGAACCAAGAGACCCAGTACTTC. Amino acid sequence: CASSLNSGNQETQYF. The chain is built from TRBV7-9 and TRBJ2-5, with D perhaps matching TRBD2 (5 bases). The germline V and J ends were trimmed by 2 bases and 0 bases, with 10 bases remaining between them. The germline V gene encodes CDR1 SEHNR and CDR2 FQNEAQ (reference sequence). The CDR3 has 15 residues.

V is TRBV27 and J is TRBJ2-1, with D possibly being TRBD2 (5 bases). Trimming removed 3 bases at V and 0 bases at J, with 9 bases between. Germline assignment: CDR1 MNHEY and CDR2 SMNVEV (reference sequence). The CDR3 has 15 residues. The DNA of the CDR3 is TGTGCCAGCAGTTTTGGGAGTAGCTCCTACAATGAGCAGTTCTTC. Protein: CASSFGSSSYNEQFF.

V usage is TRBV11-2 and J usage is TRBJ2-1; 12 nucleotides align to TRBD2. V lost 1 base to trimming and J lost 3 bases; unmatched junction nucleotides: 4. The CDR3 sequence is 17 residues long. Germline V gene data show CDR1 as SGHAT and CDR2 as FQNNGV. The CDR3 coding sequence is TGTGCCAGCAGCTTAGCTAGCGGGAGGGCCGGCTACAATGAGCAGTTCTTC. Protein product: CASSLASGRAGYNEQFF. Full variable domain (outside the CDR3, taken from reference TRBV11-2 and TRBJ2-1): EAGVAQSPRYKIIEKRQSVAFWCNPISGHATLYWYQQILGQGPKLLIQFQNNGVVDDSQLPKDRFSAERLKGVDSTLKIQPAKLEDSAVYLCASSLASGRAGYNEQFFGPGTRLTVL.

The V call is TRBV4-3, the J call TRBJ1-4, with D perhaps matching TRBD1 (6 bases). CDR1 is LGHNA, CDR2 YSLEER, per germline. Trimming left V 1 base short and J 5 bases short, with 11 bases between. The CDR3 is 15 amino acids. DNA of the CDR3: TGCGCCAGCAGCCAAGCAGACAGGATAAATGAAAAACTGTTTTTT. It yields the protein CASSQADRINEKLFF.

V usage is TRBV7-9 and J usage is TRBJ1-1; D gene unclear. Trimming took off 5 bases at V and 1 base at J, with 8 bases between the two ends. The CDR3 consists of 13 residues. Germline V lookup: CDR1 SEHNR, CDR2 FQNEAQ (reference sequence). The CDR3 here is CASSPPKNTEAFF. DNA of the CDR3: TGTGCCAGCAGCCCGCCTAAGAACACTGAAGCTTTCTTT.

The rearrangement links TRBV7-2 to TRBJ1-2, with 7 bases matching TRBD1. V trimming: 5 bases; J trimming: 6 bases; junction bases outside the gene matches: 6. The CDR3 contains 13 residues. Per germline, CDR1 SGHTA and CDR2 FQGNSA. The CDR3 protein is CASSPDRDNGYTF. DNA for the CDR3: TGTGCCAGCAGCCCTGACAGGGATAATGGCTACACCTTC.

The V call is TRBV27, the J call TRBJ2-4; a weak D match, TRBD2 (6 bases). Trimming left V 5 bases short and J 6 bases short, with 14 bases between. Germline loops: CDR1 MNHEY, CDR2 SMNVEV (reference sequence). The CDR3 totals 14 residues. CDR3 in amino acids: CASSGRGFGNIQYF. CDR3 in DNA: TGTGCCAGCAGTGGGCGGGGTTTTGGAAACATTCAGTACTTC.

This sequence joins TRBV28 and TRBJ2-1; TRBD2 might be the D (6 bases). V lost 4 bases to trimming and J lost 7 bases, with 14 bases between them. CDR1 MDHEN and CDR2 SYDVKM come from the germline V gene. CDR3 length: 14 amino acids. In DNA, the CDR3 is TGTGCCAGCAGTTCGGGAGTCGGTATAAATGAGCAGTTCTTC. It is translated as CASSSGVGINEQFF. Full variable domain (outside the CDR3, taken from reference TRBV28 and TRBJ2-1): DVKVTQSSRYLVKRTGEKVFLECVQDMDHENMFWYRQDPGLGLRLIYFSYDVKMKEKGDIPEGYSVSREKKERFSLILESASTNQTSMYLCASSSGVGINEQFFGPGTRLTVL.

V and J are TRBV5-4 and TRBJ2-5; TRBD2 matches at 7 bases. The length of the CDR3 is 17 residues. The junction had 13 bases not matched to a gene; V was cut back by 1 base and J by 4 bases. Germline V gives CDR1 SGHNT, CDR2 YYREEE (reference sequence). The CDR3 sequence is CASSLSTGGPKGETQYF. CDR3 in DNA: TGTGCCAGCAGCTTGTCGACGGGAGGCCCTAAGGGAGAGACCCAGTACTTC.

J is TRBJ1-1 and V is TRBV14; maybe TRBD1 (6 bases). The CDR3 is 15 amino acids. Deletions cut 4 bases from V and 4 bases from J, with 16 bases between. Germline CDR1 reads SGHDN; CDR2 reads FVKESK. CDR3 bases: TGTGCCAGCAGCCCCCTCTCCGCAGGGGCCACTGAAGCTTTCTTT. Amino acids: CASSPLSAGATEAFF.

This clone was observed a single time. The V gene is TRBV5-8, the J gene TRBJ1-5, with 7 bases identical to TRBD1. There are 14 residues in the CDR3. With 3 bases clipped from V and 3 bases from J, the junction kept 3 bases outside the gene matches. The germline V gene encodes CDR1 SGHTS and CDR2 YDEGEE. CDR3 DNA sequence: TGTGCCAGCAGCTGGGACAGTAACAATCAGCCCCAGCATTTT. This sequence encodes CASSWDSNNQPQHF. Based on the CDR3 plus reference TRBV5-8 and TRBJ1-5, the full variable domain is EAGVTQSPTHLIKTRGQQATLRCSPISGHTSVYWYQQALGLGLQFLLWYDEGEERNRGNFPPRFSGRQFPNYSSELNVNALELEDSALYLCASSWDSNNQPQHFGDGTRLSIL.

The chain employs TRBV5-6 and TRBJ1-5; D possibly corresponds to TRBD1 (5 bases). Per germline, CDR1 SGHDT and CDR2 YYEEEE. This CDR3 spans 15 amino acids. Trimming pared 4 bases from V and 7 bases from J, leaving 18 bases between. The CDR3 is CASSLTGRQPQPQHF. The CDR3 DNA sequence: TGTGCCAGCAGCCTGACCGGGCGACAGCCACAGCCCCAGCATTTT.